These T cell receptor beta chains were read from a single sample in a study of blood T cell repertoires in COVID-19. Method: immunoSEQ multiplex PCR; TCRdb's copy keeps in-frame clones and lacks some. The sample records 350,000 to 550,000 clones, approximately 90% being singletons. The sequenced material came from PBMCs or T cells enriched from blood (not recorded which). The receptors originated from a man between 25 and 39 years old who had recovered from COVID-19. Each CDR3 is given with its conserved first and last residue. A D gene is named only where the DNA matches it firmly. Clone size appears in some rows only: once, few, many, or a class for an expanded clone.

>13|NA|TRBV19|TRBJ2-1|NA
TGTGCCAGTAGTATAGGACTTCACAATGAGCAGTTCTTC
CASSIGLHNEQFF
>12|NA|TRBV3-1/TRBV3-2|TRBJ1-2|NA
TGTGCCAGCAGCCCGCAGGGCGGCGGCTACACCTTC
CASSPQGGGYTF
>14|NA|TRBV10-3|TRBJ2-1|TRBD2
TGTGCCATCAGAAAAGCGGGAGCTGGAAATGAGCAGTTCTTC
CAIRKAGAGNEQFF
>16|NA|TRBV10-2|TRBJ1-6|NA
TGCGCCAGCAGTGCCCAGGGGACCTCCAATAATTCACCCCTCCACTTT
CASSAQGTSNNSPLHF
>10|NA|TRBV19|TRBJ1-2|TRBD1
TGTGCCACGAACAGGGGTGGCTACACCTTC
CATNRGGYTF
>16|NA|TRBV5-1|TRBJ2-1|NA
TGCGCCAGCAGTCTAGGGGGGGGAGCCCGCTACAATGAGCAGTTCTTC
CASSLGGGARYNEQFF
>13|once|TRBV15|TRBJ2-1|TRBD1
TGTGCCACCAGCAGGGACAGGACTAATGAGCAGTTCTTC
CATSRDRTNEQFF
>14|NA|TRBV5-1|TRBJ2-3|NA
TGCGCCAGCAGCCTTGGCGAGGGGGAAGATACGCAGTATTTT
CASSLGEGEDTQYF
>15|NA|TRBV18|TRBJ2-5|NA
TGTGCCAGCTCACCCGGGCTTCGGGGTTTGGAGACCCAGTACTTC
CASSPGLRGLETQYF
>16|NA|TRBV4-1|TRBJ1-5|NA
TGCGCCAGCAGCCAAGATTTGGTTGCAGGGGAACTGCCCCAGCATTTT
CASSQDLVAGELPQHF
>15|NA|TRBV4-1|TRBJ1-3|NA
TGCGCCAGCAGCCAAGTTTACGGCTCTGGAAACACCATATATTTT
CASSQVYGSGNTIYF
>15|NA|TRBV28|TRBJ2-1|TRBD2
TGTGCCAGCAGTTTCCTCAACGGGAGGGTCGATGAGCAGTTCTTC
CASSFLNGRVDEQFF
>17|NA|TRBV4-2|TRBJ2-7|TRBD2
TGTGCCAGCAGCCAAGATGGTCCTAGCGGGGGGACCTACGAGCAGTACTTC
CASSQDGPSGGTYEQYF
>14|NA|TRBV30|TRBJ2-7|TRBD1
TGTGCCTGGACCAGAGGGACAGCGACCTACGAGCAGTACTTC
CAWTRGTATYEQYF
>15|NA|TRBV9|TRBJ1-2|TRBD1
TGTGCCAGCAGCGCTGCGACCGGGACAGCCTATGGCTACACCTTC
CASSAATGTAYGYTF
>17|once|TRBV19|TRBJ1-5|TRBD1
TGTGCCAGTAGTACCACCGGGACAGGGGGCTTGGGGCAGCCCCAGCATTTT
CASSTTGTGGLGQPQHF
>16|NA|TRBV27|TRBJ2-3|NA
TGTGCCAGCAGTTTATCCACTAGTGGATCAACAGATACGCAGTATTTT
CASSLSTSGSTDTQYF
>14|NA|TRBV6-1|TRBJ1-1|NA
TGTGCCAGCAGTGATCAGGGGATGAACACTGAAGCTTTCTTT
CASSDQGMNTEAFF
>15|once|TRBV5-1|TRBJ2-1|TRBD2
TGCGCCAGCAGCCGGACTAGCGGGAATTACAATGAGCAGTTCTTC
CASSRTSGNYNEQFF
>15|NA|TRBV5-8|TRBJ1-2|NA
TGTGCCAGCAGCTTGGCTACAGGCGATACCTATGGCTACACCTTC
CASSLATGDTYGYTF
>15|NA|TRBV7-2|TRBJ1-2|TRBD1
TGTGCCAGCAGCTTAGCGGCCGGGACAGGTTATGGCTACACCTTC
CASSLAAGTGYGYTF
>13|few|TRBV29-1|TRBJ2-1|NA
TGCAGCGTTGAAGATCGTCGTTACAATGAGCAGTTCTTC
CSVEDRRYNEQFF
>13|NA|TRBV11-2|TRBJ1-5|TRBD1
TGTGCCAGCAGCTTAGGCAGGGGGCAGCCCCAGCATTTT
CASSLGRGQPQHF
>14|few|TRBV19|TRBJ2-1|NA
TGTGCCAGTAGTATAGGAGGGACAACTAATGAGCAGTTCTTC
CASSIGGTTNEQFF
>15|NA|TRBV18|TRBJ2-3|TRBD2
TGTGCCAGCTCACCGTGGCTAGCGGGAGGTGATACGCAGTATTTT
CASSPWLAGGDTQYF
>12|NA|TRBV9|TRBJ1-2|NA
TGTGCCAGCAGCGCCCAAATGTATGGCTACACCTTC
CASSAQMYGYTF